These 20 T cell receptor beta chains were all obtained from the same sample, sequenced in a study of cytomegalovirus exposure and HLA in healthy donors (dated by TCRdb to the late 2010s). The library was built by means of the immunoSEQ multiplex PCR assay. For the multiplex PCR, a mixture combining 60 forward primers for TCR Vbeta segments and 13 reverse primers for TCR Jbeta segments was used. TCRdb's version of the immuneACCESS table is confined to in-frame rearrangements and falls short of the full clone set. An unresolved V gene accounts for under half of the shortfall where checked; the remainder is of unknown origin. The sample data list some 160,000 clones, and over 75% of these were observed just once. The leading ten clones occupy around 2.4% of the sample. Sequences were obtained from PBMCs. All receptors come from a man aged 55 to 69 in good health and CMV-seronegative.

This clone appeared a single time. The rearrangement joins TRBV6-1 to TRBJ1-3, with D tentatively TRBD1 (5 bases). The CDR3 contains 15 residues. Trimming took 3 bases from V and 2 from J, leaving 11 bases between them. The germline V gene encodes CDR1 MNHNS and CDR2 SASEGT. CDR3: CASSDRARAGNTIYF. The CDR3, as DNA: TGTGCCAGCAGTGACCGGGCCAGGGCTGGAAACACCATATATTTT.

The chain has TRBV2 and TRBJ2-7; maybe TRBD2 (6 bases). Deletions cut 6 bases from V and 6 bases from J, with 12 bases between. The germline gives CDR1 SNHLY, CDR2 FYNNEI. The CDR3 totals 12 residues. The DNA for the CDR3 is TGTGCCAGCAGCGAGTGGAGGGGCGAGCAGTACTTC. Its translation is CASSEWRGEQYF.

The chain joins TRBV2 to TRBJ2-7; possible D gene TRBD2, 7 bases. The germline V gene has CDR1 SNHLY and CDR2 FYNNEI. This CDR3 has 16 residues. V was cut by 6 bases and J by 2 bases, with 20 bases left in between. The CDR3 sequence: CASSREGQGSAYEQYF. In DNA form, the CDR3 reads TGTGCCAGCAGCAGGGAGGGGCAGGGGTCTGCCTACGAGCAGTACTTC.

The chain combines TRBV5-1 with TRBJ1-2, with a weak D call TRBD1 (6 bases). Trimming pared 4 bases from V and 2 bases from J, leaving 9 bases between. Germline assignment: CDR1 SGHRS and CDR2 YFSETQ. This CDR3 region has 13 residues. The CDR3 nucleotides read TGCGCCAGCAGCCCACAGGGAAACTATGGCTACACCTTC. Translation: CASSPQGNYGYTF.

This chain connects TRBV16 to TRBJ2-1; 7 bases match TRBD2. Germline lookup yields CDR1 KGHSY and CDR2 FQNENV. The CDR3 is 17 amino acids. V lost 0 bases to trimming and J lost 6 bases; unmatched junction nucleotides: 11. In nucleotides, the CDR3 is TGTGCCAGCAGCCAATCGGGGGGGATACCGGTCGGCAATGAGCAGTTCTTC. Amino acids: CASSQSGGIPVGNEQFF. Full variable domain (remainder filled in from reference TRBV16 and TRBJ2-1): GEEVAQTPKHLVRGEGQKAKLYCAPIKGHSYVFWYQQVLKNEFKFLISFQNENVFDETGMPKERFSAKCLPNSPCSLEIQATKLEDSAVYFCASSQSGGIPVGNEQFFGPGTRLTVL.

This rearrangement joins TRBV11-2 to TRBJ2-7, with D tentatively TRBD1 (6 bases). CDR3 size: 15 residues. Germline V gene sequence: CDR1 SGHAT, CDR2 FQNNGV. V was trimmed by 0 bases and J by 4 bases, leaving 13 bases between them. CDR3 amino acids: CASSLDQGRSYEQYF. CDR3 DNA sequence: TGTGCCAGCAGCTTAGATCAGGGGAGATCTTACGAGCAGTACTTC.

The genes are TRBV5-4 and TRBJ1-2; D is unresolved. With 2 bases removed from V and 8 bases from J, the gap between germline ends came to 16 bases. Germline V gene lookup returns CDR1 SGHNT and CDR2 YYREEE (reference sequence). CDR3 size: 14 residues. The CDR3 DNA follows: TGTGCCAGCAGCTTAGCGGGGATCACGGACGGCTACACCTTC. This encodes CASSLAGITDGYTF.

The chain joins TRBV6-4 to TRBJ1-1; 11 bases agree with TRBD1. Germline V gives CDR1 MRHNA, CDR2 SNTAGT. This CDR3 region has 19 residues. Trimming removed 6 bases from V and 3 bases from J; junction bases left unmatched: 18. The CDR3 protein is CASRGKGTGGGGLDTEAFF. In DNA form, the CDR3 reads TGTGCCAGCAGAGGCAAAGGGACAGGGGGTGGAGGTTTGGACACTGAAGCTTTCTTT.

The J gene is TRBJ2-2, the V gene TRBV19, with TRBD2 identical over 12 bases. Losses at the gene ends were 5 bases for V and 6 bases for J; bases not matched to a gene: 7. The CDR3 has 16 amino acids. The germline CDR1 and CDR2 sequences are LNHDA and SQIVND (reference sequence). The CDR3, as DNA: TGTGCCAGTAGTTCGCTAGCGGGAGGGCCCGCCGGGGAGCTGTTTTTT. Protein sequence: CASSSLAGGPAGELFF.

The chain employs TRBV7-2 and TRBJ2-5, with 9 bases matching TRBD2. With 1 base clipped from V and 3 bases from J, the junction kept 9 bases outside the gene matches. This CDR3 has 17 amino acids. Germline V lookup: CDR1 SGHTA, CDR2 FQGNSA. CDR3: CASSLDYWTSAKETQYF. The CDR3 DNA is TGTGCCAGCAGCTTAGATTACTGGACTAGCGCTAAAGAGACCCAGTACTTC.

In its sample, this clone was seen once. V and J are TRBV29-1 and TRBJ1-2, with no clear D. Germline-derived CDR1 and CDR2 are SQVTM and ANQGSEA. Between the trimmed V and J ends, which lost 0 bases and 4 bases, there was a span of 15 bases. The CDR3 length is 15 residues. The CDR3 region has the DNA TGCAGCGTTGAAGATAATTTCGGCGGGCCCTATGGCTACACCTTC. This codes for CSVEDNFGGPYGYTF. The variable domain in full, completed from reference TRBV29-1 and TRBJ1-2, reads SAVISQKPSRDICQRGTSLTIQCQVDSQVTMMFWYRQQPGQSLTLIATANQGSEATYESGFVIDKFPISRPNLTFSTLTVSNMSPEDSSIYLCSVEDNFGGPYGYTFGSGTRLTVV.

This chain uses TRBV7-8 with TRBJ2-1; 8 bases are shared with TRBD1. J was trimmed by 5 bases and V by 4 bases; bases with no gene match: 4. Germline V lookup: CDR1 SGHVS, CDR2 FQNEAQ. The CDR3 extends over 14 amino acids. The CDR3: CASSYRDRNNEQFF. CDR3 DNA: TGTGCCAGCAGCTACCGGGACAGGAACAATGAGCAGTTCTTC.

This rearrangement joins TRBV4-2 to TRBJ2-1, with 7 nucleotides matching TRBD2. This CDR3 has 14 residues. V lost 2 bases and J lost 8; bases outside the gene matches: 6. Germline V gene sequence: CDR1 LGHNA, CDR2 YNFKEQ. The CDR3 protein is CASSQQWGGDEQFF. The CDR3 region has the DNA TGTGCCAGCAGCCAACAGTGGGGGGGGGATGAGCAGTTCTTC.

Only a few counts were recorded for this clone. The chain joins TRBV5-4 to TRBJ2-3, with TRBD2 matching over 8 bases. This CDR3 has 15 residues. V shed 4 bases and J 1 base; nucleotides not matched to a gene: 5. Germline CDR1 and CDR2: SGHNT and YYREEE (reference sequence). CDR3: CASSNRGGGTDTQYF. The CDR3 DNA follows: TGTGCCAGCAGCAACCGGGGGGGCGGCACAGATACGCAGTATTTT.

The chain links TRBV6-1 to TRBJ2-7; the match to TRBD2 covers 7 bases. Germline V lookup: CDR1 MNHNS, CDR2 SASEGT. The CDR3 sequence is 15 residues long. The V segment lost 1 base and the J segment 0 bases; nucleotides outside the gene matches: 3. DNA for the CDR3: TGTGCCAGCAGTGAAGGGTCGGGGGGCTCCTACGAGCAGTACTTC. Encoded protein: CASSEGSGGSYEQYF.

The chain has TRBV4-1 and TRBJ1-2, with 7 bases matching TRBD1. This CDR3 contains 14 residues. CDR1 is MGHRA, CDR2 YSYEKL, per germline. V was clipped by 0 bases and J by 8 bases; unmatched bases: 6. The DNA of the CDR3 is TGCGCCAGCAGCCAAGAAAACAGGGGTTCGGGCTACACCTTC. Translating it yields CASSQENRGSGYTF.

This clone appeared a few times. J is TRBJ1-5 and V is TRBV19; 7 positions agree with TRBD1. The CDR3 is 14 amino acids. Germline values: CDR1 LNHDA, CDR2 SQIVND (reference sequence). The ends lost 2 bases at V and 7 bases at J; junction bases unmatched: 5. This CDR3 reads CASSIRGREQPQHF. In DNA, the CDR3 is TGTGCCAGTAGTATAAGGGGGCGAGAACAGCCCCAGCATTTT.

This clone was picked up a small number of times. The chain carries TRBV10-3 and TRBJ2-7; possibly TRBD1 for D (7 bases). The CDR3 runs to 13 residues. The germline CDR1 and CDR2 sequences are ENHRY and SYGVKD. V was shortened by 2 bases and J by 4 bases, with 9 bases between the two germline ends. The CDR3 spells CAISEQGGYEQYF. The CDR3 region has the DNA TGTGCCATCAGTGAGCAGGGGGGATACGAGCAGTACTTC.

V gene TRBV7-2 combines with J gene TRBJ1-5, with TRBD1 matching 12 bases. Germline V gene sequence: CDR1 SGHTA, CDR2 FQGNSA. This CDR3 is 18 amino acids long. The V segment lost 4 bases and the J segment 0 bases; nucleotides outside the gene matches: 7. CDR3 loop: CASSSRGTGGYSNQPQHF. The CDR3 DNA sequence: TGTGCCAGCAGCTCAAGGGGGACAGGGGGCTATAGCAATCAGCCCCAGCATTTT.

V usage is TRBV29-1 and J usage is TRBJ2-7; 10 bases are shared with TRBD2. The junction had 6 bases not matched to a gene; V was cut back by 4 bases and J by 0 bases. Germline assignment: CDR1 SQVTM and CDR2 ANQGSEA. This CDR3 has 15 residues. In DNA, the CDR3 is TGCAGCGTTGCTCAACCTAGCGGGAGCTCCTACGAGCAGTACTTC. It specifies CSVAQPSGSSYEQYF.